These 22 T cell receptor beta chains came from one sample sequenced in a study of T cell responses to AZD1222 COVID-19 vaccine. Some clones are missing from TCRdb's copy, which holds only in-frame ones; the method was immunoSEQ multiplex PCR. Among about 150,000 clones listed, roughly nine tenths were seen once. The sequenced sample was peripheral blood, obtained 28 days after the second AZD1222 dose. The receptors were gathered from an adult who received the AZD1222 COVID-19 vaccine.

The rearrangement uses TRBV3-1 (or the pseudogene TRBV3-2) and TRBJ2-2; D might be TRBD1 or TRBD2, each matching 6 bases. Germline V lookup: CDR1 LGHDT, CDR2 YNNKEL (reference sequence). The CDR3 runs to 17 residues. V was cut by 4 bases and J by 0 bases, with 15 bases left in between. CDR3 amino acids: CASSRFPGAANTGELFF. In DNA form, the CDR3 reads TGTGCCAGCAGCCGATTCCCGGGGGCTGCGAACACCGGGGAGCTGTTTTTT.

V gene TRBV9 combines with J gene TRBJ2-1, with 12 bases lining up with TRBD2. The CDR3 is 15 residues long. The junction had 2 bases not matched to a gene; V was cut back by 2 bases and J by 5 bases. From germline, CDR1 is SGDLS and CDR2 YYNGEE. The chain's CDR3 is CASSVTSGGHNEQFF. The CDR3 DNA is TGTGCCAGCAGCGTGACTAGCGGGGGCCACAATGAGCAGTTCTTC.

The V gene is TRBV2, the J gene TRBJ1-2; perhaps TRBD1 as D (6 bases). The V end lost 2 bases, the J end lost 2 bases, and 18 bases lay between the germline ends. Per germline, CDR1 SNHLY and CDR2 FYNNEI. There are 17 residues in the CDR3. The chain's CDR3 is CASSETGTPKANYGYTF. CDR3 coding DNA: TGTGCCAGCAGTGAAACTGGGACACCTAAGGCCAACTATGGCTACACCTTC.

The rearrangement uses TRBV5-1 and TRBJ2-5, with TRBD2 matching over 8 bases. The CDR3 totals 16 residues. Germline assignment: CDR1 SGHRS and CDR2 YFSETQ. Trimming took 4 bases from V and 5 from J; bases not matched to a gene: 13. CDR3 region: CASSLGIAGLQETQYF. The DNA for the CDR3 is TGCGCCAGCAGCCTGGGGATAGCGGGGCTTCAGGAGACCCAGTACTTC.

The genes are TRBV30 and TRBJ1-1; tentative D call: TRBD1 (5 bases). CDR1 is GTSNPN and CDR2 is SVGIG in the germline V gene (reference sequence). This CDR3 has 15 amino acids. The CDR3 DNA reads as TGTGCGGGAGGGGAGGGAAGGGGCCGCCGAACTGAAGCTTTCTTT. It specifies CAGGEGRGRRTEAFF.

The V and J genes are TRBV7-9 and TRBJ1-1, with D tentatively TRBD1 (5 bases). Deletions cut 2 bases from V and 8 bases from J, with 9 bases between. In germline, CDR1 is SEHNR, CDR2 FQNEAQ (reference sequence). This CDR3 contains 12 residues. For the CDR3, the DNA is TGTGCCAGCAGCTTAAGCGGGGCGGAAGCTTTCTTT. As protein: CASSLSGAEAFF.

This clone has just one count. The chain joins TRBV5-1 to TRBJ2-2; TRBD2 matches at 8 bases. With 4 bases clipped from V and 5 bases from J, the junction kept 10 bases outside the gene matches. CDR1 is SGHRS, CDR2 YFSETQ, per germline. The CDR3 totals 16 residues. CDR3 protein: CASSQGLARGTGELFF. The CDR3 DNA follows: TGCGCCAGCAGCCAAGGACTAGCTAGAGGTACCGGGGAGCTGTTTTTT.

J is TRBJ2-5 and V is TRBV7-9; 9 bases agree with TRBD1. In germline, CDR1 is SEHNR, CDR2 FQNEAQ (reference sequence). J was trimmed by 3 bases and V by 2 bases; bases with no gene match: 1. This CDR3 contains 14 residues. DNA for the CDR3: TGTGCCAGCAGCTTATGGACAGGGGAAGAGACCCAGTACTTC. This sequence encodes CASSLWTGEETQYF.

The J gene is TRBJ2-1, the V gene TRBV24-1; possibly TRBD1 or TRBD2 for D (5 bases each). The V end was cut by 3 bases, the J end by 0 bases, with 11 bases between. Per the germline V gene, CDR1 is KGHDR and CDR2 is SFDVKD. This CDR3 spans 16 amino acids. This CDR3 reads CATSDGDVSSYNEQFF. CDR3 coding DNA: TGTGCCACCAGTGATGGGGACGTCAGCTCCTACAATGAGCAGTTCTTC.

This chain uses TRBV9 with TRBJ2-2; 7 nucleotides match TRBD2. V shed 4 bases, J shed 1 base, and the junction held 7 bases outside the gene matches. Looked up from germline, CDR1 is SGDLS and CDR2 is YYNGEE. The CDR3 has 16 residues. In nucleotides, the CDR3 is TGTGCCAGCAGCCCCTGGGCGGGGGTGAACACCGGGGAGCTGTTTTTT. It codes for CASSPWAGVNTGELFF.

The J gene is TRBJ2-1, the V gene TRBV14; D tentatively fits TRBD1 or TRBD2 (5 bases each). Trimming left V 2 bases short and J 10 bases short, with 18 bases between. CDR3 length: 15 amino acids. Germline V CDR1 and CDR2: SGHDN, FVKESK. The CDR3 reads CASSQLPGRRGEQFF. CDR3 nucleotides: TGTGCCAGCAGCCAACTACCGGGGCGAAGGGGAGAGCAGTTCTTC.

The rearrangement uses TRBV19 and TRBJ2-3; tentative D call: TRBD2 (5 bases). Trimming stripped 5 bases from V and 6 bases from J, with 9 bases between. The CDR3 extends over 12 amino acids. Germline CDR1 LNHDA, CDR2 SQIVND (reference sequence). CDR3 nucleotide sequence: TGTGCCAGTAGTTCGGGGTCCGATACGCAGTATTTT. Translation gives CASSSGSDTQYF.

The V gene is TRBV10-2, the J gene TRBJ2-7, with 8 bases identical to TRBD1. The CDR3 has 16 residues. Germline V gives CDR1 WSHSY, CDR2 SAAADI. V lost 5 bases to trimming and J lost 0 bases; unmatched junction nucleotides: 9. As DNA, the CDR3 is TGCGCCAGCAGTCCACGACTTGGACAGGGCTCCTACGAGCAGTACTTC. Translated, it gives CASSPRLGQGSYEQYF.

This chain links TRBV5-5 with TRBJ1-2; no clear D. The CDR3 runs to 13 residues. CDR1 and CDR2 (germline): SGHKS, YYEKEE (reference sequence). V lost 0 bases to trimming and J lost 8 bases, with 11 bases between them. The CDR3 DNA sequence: TGTGCCAGCAGCTTGGTTGGTCTCTGGGGCTACACCTTC. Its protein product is CASSLVGLWGYTF.

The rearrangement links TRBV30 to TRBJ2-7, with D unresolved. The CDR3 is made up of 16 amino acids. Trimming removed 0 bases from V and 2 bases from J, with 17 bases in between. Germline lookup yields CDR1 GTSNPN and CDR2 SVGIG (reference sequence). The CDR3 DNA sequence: TGTGCCTGGAGTGTTTATCGACTGAGAAGAACCTACGAGCAGTACTTC. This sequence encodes CAWSVYRLRRTYEQYF.

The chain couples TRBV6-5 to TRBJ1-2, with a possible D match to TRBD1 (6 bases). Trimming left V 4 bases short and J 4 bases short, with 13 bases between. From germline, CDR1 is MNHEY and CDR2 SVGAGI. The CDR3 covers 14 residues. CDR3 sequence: CASSLIQGAYGYTF. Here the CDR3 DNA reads TGTGCCAGCAGTTTGATACAGGGAGCCTATGGCTACACCTTC.

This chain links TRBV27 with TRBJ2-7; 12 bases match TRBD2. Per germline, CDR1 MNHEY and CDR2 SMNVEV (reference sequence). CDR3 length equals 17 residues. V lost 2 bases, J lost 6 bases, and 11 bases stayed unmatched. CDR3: CASSLELLAGGPGEQYF. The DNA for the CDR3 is TGTGCCAGCAGTTTAGAATTACTAGCGGGAGGACCGGGCGAGCAGTACTTC.

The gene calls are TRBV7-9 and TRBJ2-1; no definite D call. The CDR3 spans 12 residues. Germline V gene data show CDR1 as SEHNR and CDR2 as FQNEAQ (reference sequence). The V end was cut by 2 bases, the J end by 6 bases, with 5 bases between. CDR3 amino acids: CASSLFRNEQFF. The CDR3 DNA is TGTGCCAGCAGCTTATTCCGCAATGAGCAGTTCTTC.

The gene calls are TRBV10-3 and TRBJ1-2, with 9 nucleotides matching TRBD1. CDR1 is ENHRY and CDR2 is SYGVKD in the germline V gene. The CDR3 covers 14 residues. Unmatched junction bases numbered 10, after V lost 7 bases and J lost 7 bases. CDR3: CAITGTGTLGGYTF. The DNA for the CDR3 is TGTGCCATCACCGGGACAGGGACTTTAGGTGGCTACACCTTC.

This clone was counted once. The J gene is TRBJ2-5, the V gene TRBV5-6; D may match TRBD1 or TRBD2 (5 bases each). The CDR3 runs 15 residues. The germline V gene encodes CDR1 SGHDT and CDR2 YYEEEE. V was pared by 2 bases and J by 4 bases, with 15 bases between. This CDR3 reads CASSLRNTGGETQYF. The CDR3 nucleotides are TGTGCCAGCAGCTTAAGGAACACAGGAGGAGAGACCCAGTACTTC.

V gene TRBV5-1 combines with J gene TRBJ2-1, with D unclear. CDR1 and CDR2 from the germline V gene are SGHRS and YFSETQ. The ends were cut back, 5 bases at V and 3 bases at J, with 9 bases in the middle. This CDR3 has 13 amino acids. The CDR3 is CASSSIGYNEQFF. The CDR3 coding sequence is TGCGCCAGCAGTTCCATTGGCTACAATGAGCAGTTCTTC.

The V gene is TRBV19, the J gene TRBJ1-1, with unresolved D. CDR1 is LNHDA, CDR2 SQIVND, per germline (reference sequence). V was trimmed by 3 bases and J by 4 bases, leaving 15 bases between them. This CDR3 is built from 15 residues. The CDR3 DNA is TGTGCCAGTAGTATTATCTGGGTCGGAGGCACTGAAGCTTTCTTT. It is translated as CASSIIWVGGTEAFF.